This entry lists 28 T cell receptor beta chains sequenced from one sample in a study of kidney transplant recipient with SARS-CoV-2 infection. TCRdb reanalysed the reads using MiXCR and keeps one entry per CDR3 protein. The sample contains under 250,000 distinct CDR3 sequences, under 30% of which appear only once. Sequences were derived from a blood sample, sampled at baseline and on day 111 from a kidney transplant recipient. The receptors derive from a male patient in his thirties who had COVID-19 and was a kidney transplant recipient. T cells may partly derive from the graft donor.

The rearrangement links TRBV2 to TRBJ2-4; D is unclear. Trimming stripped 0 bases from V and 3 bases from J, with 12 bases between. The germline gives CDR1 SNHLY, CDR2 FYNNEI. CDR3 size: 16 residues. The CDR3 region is CASSEARLVGKNIQYF. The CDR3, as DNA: TGTGCCAGCAGTGAAGCGAGGCTAGTAGGCAAAAACATTCAGTACTTC. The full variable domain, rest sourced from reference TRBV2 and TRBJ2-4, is EPEVTQTPSHQVTQMGQEVILRCVPISNHLYFYWYRQILGQKVEFLVSFYNNEISEKSEIFDDQFSVERPDGSNFTLKIRSTKLEDSAMYFCASSEARLVGKNIQYFGAGTRLSVL.

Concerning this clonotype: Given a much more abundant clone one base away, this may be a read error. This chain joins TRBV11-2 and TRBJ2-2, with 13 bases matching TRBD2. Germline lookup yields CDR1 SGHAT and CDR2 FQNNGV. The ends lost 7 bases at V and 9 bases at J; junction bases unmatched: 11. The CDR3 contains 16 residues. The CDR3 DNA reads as TGTGCCAGCAACTCAGGACTAGCGGGAGTAAACCGGGAGCTGTTTTTT. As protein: CASNSGLAGVNRELFF.

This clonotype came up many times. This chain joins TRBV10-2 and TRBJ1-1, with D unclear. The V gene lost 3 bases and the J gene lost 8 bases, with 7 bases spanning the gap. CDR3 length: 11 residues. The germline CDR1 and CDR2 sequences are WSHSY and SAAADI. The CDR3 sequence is CASSDAREAFF. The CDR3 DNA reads TGCGCCAGCAGTGATGCGCGGGAAGCTTTCTTT.

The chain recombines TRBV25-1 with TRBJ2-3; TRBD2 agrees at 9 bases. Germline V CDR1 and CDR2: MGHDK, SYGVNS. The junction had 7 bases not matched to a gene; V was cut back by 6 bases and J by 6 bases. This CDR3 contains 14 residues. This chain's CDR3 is CASRGGSGSDTQYF. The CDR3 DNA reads TGTGCCAGCAGGGGGGGTAGCGGGAGTGATACGCAGTATTTT.

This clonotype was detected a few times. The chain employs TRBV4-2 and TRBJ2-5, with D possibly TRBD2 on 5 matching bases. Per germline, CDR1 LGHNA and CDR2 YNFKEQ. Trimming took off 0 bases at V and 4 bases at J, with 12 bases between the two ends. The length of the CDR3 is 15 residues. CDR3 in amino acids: CASSQDNGVGETQYF. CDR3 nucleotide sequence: TGTGCCAGCAGCCAAGATAACGGGGTGGGAGAGACCCAGTACTTC.

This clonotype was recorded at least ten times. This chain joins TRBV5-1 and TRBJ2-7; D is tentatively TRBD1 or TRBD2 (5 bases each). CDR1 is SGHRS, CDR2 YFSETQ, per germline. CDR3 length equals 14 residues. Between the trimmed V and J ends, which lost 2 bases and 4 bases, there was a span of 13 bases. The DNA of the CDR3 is TGCGCCAGCAGCTTTCCGGGGCTCACTTACGAGCAGTACTTC. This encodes CASSFPGLTYEQYF.

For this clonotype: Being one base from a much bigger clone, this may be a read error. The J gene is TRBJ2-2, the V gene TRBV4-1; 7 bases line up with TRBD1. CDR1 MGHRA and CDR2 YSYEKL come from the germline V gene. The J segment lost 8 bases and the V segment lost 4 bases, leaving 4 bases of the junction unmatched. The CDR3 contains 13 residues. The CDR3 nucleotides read TGCGCCAGCAGCCCTCAGGGGGTGGGGGAGCTGTTTTTT. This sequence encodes CASSPQGVGELFF.

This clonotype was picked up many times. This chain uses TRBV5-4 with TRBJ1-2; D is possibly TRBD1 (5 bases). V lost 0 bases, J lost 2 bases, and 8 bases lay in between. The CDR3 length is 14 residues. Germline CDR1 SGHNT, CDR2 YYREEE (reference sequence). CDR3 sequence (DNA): TGTGCCAGCAGCTTGGGCAGGGACAACTATGGCTACACCTTC. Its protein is CASSLGRDNYGYTF.

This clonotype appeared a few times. The CDR3 here is CGIQVRITQSRANVLTF. CDR3 nucleotides: TGTGGCATCCAGGTTAGGATAACACAAAGTCGGGCCAACGTCCTGACTTTC. The V and J genes are TRBV8-2 and TRBJ2-6. TRBV8-2 is tagged as a pseudogene. This CDR3 contains 17 residues.

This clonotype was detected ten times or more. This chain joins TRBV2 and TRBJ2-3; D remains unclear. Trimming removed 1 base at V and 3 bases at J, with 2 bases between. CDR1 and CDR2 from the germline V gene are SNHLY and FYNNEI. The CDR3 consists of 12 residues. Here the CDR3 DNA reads TGTGCCAGCAGTGAAGGGACAGATACGCAGTATTTT. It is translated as CASSEGTDTQYF. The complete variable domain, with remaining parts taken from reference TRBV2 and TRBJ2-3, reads EPEVTQTPSHQVTQMGQEVILRCVPISNHLYFYWYRQILGQKVEFLVSFYNNEISEKSEIFDDQFSVERPDGSNFTLKIRSTKLEDSAMYFCASSEGTDTQYFGPGTRLTVL.

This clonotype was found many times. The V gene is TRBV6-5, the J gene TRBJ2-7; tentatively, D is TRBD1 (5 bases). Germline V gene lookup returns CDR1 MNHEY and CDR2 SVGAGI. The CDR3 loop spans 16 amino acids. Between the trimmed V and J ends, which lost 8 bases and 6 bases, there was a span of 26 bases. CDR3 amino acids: CASRGWDLWSQGEQYF. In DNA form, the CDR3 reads TGTGCCAGCCGCGGTTGGGATCTTTGGTCTCAGGGCGAGCAGTACTTC.

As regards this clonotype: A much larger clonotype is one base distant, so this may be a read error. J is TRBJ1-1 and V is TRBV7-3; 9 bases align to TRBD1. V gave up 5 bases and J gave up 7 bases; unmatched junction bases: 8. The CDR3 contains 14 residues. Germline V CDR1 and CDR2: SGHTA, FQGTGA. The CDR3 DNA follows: TGTGCCAGCAGCCCCGAGACAGGGGGGCGTGAAGCTTTCTTT. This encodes CASSPETGGREAFF.

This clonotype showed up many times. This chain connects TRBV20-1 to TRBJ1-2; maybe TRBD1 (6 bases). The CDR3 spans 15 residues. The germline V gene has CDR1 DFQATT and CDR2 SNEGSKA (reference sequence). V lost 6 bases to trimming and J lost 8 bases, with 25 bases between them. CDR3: CSAAMRGGRFEGYTF. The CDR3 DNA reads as TGCAGTGCCGCTATGAGGGGGGGCCGCTTCGAGGGCTACACCTTC.

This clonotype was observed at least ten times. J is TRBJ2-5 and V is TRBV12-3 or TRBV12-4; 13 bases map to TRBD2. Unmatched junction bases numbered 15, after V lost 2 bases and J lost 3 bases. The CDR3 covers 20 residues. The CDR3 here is CASSLSLWTSGGLREETQYF. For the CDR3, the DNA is TGTGCCAGCAGTTTATCCCTCTGGACTAGCGGGGGTCTGAGGGAAGAGACCCAGTACTTC.

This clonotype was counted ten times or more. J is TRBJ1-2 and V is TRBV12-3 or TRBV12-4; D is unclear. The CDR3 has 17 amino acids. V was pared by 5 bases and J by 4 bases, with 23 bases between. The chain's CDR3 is CASSTTLTAGKTYGYTF. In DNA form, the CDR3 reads TGTGCCAGCAGTACTACGCTCACAGCAGGAAAGACCTATGGCTACACCTTC.

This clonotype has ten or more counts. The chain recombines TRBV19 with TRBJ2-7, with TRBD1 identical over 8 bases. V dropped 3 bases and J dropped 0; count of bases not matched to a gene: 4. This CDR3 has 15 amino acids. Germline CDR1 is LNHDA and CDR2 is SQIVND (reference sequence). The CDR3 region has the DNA TGTGCCAGTAGTATGGGACAGGCGAGCTCCTACGAGCAGTACTTC. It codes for CASSMGQASSYEQYF.

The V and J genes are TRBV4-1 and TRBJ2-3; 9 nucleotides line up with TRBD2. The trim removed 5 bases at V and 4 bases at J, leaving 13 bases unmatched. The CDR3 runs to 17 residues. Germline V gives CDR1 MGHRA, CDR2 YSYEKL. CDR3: CASSSFERGAGADTQYF. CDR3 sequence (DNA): TGCGCCAGCAGCTCTTTCGAGCGGGGGGCGGGCGCAGATACGCAGTATTTT.

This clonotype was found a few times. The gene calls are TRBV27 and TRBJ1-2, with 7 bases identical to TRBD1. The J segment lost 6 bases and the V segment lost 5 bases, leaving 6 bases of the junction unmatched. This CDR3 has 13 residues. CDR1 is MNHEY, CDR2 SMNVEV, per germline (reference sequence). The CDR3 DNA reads TGTGCCAGCAGTCGGAGGGGGCGGGATGGCTACACCTTC. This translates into CASSRRGRDGYTF.

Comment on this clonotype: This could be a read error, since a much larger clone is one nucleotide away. The CDR3 protein is CSVGGLAKADTQYF. The CDR3 region has the DNA TGCAGCGTTGGAGGGCTAGCGAAGGCAGATACGCAGTATTTT. The chain links TRBV29-1 to TRBJ2-3; tentative D call: TRBD2 (6 bases). The V end lost 4 bases, the J end lost 4 bases, and 15 bases lay between the germline ends. CDR3 length: 14 amino acids. Germline V gene data show CDR1 as SQVTM and CDR2 as ANQGSEA.

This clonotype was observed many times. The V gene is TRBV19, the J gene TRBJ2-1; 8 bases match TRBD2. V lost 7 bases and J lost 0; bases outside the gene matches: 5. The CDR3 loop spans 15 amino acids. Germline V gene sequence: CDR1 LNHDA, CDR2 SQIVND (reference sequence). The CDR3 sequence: CASNSGTSSYNEQFF. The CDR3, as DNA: TGTGCCAGTAACTCCGGGACTAGCTCCTACAATGAGCAGTTCTTC.

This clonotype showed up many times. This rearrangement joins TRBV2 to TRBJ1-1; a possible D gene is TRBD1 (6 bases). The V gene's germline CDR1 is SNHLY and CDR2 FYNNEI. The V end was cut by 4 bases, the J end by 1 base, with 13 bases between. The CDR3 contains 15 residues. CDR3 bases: TGTGCCAGCAGTGCGAGGCAGGGGACGAACACTGAAGCTTTCTTT. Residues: CASSARQGTNTEAFF.

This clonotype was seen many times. The CDR3 DNA reads as TGTGCCAGCAACAGGGGGCTAAGAAACACCATATATTTT. It encodes CASNRGLRNTIYF. The chain has TRBV6-5 and TRBJ1-3, with 9 positions matching TRBD1. The V gene end was trimmed by 7 bases and the J gene end by 5 bases; junction bases not matched to a gene: 3. The CDR3 contains 13 residues. Germline V gene lookup returns CDR1 MNHEY and CDR2 SVGAGI.

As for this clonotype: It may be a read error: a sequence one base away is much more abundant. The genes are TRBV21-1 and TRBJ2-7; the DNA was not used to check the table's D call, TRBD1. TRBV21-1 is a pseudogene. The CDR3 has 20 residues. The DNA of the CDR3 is TGTGCCAGCAGCCCTCCCTCGACAGGGGCTCCCTCCAAAACTACCTACGGGCAGTACTTC. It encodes CASSPPSTGAPSKTTYGQYF.

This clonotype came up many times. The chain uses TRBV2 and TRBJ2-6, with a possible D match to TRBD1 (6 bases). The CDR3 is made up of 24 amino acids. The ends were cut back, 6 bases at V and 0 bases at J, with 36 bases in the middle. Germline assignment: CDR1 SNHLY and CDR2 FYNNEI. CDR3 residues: CASSQPWTANRGFLALSGANVLTF. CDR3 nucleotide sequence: TGTGCCAGCAGCCAACCCTGGACAGCCAACCGAGGATTTCTCGCCCTCTCTGGGGCCAACGTCCTGACTTTC.

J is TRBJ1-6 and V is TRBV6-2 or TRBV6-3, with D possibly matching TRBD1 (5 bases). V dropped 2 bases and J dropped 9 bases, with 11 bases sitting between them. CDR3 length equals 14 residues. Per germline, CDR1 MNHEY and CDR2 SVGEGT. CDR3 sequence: CASSYGVRGSPLHF. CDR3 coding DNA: TGTGCCAGCAGTTACGGCGTGAGGGGTTCACCCCTCCACTTT.

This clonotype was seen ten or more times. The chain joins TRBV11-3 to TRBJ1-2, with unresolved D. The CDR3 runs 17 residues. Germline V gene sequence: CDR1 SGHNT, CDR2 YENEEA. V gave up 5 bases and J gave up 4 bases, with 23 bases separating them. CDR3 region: CASSTENDLGKTYGYTF. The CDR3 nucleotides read TGTGCCAGCAGCACCGAGAACGATCTCGGAAAGACCTATGGCTACACCTTC.

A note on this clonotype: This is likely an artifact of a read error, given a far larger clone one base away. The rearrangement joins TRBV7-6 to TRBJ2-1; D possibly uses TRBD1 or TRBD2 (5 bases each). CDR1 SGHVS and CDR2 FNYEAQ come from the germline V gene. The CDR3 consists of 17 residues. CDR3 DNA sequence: TGTGTCAGCAGCTTAGGGGATGGCGGGTGGGGAAGCAATGAGCAGTTCTTC. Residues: CVSSLGDGGWGSNEQFF.

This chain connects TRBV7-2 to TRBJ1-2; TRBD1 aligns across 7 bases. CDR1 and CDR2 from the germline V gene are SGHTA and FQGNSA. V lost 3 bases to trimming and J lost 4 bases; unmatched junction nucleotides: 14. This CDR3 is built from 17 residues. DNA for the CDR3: TGTGCCAGCAGCTTGGGGGACAGAGACGGAGAGACCTATGGCTACACCTTC. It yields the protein CASSLGDRDGETYGYTF.